The 18 T cell receptor beta chains below all came from one sample that was sequenced in a study of blood T cell repertoires in COVID-19. Libraries were prepared by immunoSEQ multiplex PCR; TCRdb keeps only in-frame clonotypes and omits some of them. The sample includes some 240,000 clones, over 70% of them seen just once. Source material: peripheral blood. The receptors shown here come from an older woman with acute or convalescent COVID-19.

The chain combines TRBV27 with TRBJ1-4, with 8 bases lining up with TRBD1. Germline values: CDR1 MNHEY, CDR2 SMNVEV (reference sequence). V lost 6 bases to trimming and J lost 8 bases; unmatched junction nucleotides: 8. The CDR3 spans 14 residues. This chain's CDR3 is CASRSGGRGEKLFF. The CDR3 DNA reads as TGTGCCAGCAGGTCAGGGGGCCGGGGGGAAAAACTGTTTTTT.

Turning to this clone: Other DNA sequences of this sample code for an identical CDR3. This rearrangement joins TRBV5-1 to TRBJ2-2, with TRBD2 identical over 10 bases. V trimming: 3 bases; J trimming: 0 bases; junction bases outside the gene matches: 5. The CDR3 contains 17 residues. CDR1 is SGHRS and CDR2 is YFSETQ in the germline V gene. The CDR3 nucleotides read TGCGCCAGCAGCTCTAGCGGGGGCCCAACGAACACCGGGGAGCTGTTTTTT. Residues: CASSSSGGPTNTGELFF.

This clone was found a few times. The chain employs TRBV15 and TRBJ2-3, with TRBD1 as a possible D gene (5 bases). The CDR3 is 16 amino acids. V shed 5 bases and J shed 0 bases, with 15 bases lying between them. Germline V CDR1 and CDR2: LNHNV, YYDKDF (reference sequence). Written as DNA, the CDR3 is TGTGCCACCAGCTCCTCACAGGCGACTAGCACAGATACGCAGTATTTT. Its protein is CATSSSQATSTDTQYF.

The rearrangement joins TRBV2 to TRBJ2-2; 8 positions agree with TRBD2. The germline V gene has CDR1 SNHLY and CDR2 FYNNEI. V lost 6 bases and J lost 0; bases outside the gene matches: 3. This CDR3 is 15 amino acids long. DNA of the CDR3: TGTGCCAGCAGCCTGACTAGCGCGAACACCGGGGAGCTGTTTTTT. Its translation is CASSLTSANTGELFF.

The V and J genes are TRBV6-1 and TRBJ2-6; 7 nucleotides agree with TRBD2. After removal of 4 bases from V and 0 bases from J, the junction contained 6 bases not matched to a gene. Germline values: CDR1 MNHNS, CDR2 SASEGT. The length of the CDR3 is 17 residues. The CDR3 DNA follows: TGTGCCAGCAGTGCTCGGGGGGTGACCTCTGGGGCCAACGTCCTGACTTTC. Translated: CASSARGVTSGANVLTF.

V usage is TRBV5-4 and J usage is TRBJ2-1, with 8 bases aligning to TRBD2. The ends lost 6 bases at V and 0 bases at J; junction bases unmatched: 8. CDR1 SGHNT and CDR2 YYREEE come from the germline V gene (reference sequence). This CDR3 has 16 residues. Here the CDR3 DNA reads TGTGCCAGCAAGGCGGGGGGACTCGTCTCCTACAATGAGCAGTTCTTC. The encoded protein is CASKAGGLVSYNEQFF.

V and J are TRBV19 and TRBJ1-6, with D unclear. Looked up from germline, CDR1 is LNHDA and CDR2 is SQIVND (reference sequence). V was pared by 0 bases and J by 10 bases, with 19 bases between. The CDR3 contains 17 residues. CDR3 in DNA: TGTGCCAGTAGTATAGATTTGGGCGGGGAGATTGGATCACCCCTCCACTTT. It yields the protein CASSIDLGGEIGSPLHF.

V is TRBV6-6 and J is TRBJ1-1; D unresolved. This CDR3 is 15 amino acids long. The V end was cut by 6 bases, the J end by 2 bases, with 16 bases between. Germline-derived CDR1 and CDR2 are MNHNY and SVGAGI (reference sequence). For the CDR3, the DNA is TGTGCCAGCAGCCCAACCGGGTCTACTAACACTGAAGCTTTCTTT. It encodes CASSPTGSTNTEAFF.

The chain recombines TRBV19 with TRBJ2-3, with TRBD1 identical over 7 bases. Germline CDR1 reads LNHDA; CDR2 reads SQIVND (reference sequence). This CDR3 region has 15 residues. Trimming at V came to 0 bases and at J to 3 bases, leaving 3 bases not matched to a gene. The CDR3 loop reads CASSIDRGWTDTQYF. CDR3 in DNA: TGTGCCAGTAGTATAGACAGGGGGTGGACAGATACGCAGTATTTT. Using reference TRBV19 and TRBJ2-3 for the parts outside the CDR3, the full variable domain is DGGITQSPKYLFRKEGQNVTLSCEQNLNHDAMYWYRQDPGQGLRLIYYSQIVNDFQKGDIAEGYSVSREKKESFPLTVTSAQKNPTAFYLCASSIDRGWTDTQYFGPGTRLTVL.

V usage is TRBV11-2 and J usage is TRBJ2-5, with 9 positions matching TRBD1. The V gene's germline CDR1 is SGHAT and CDR2 FQNNGV. Trimming cost V 4 bases and J 0 bases; bases outside gene matches: 3. The CDR3 totals 15 residues. This CDR3 is CASSSTGGNQETQYF. CDR3 nucleotides: TGTGCCAGCAGCTCGACAGGGGGGAACCAAGAGACCCAGTACTTC.

The chain couples TRBV3-1 (or the pseudogene TRBV3-2) to TRBJ1-2, with D perhaps TRBD1 (6 bases). Trimming left V 0 bases short and J 8 bases short, with 22 bases between. Germline lookup yields CDR1 LGHDT and CDR2 YNNKEL (reference sequence). This CDR3 contains 17 residues. This CDR3 reads CASSQDEDRQVMKGYTF. DNA of the CDR3: TGTGCCAGCAGCCAAGATGAGGATCGACAGGTCATGAAGGGCTACACCTTC.

In its sample, this clone was seen a few times. V is TRBV3-1 (or the pseudogene TRBV3-2) and J is TRBJ2-2, with D perhaps matching TRBD2 (6 bases). V was trimmed by 2 bases and J by 8 bases, leaving 9 bases between them. Germline V gene lookup returns CDR1 LGHDT and CDR2 YNNKEL (reference sequence). The CDR3 contains 13 residues. The CDR3 spells CASSQLGGGELFF. The CDR3 coding sequence is TGTGCCAGCAGCCAACTAGGAGGGGGGGAGCTGTTTTTT.

The chain couples TRBV7-6 to TRBJ2-5, with TRBD2 as a possible D gene (6 bases). Trimming pared 1 base from V and 4 bases from J, leaving 13 bases between. The length of the CDR3 is 15 residues. Germline V gene lookup returns CDR1 SGHVS and CDR2 FNYEAQ. CDR3 nucleotide sequence: TGTGCCAGCAGCTTAGGGGGCCAGGGAGGAGAGACCCAGTACTTC. This gives the protein CASSLGGQGGETQYF.

This sequence joins TRBV5-8 and TRBJ1-4; tentative D call: TRBD1 (6 bases). V was cut by 7 bases and J by 7 bases, with 23 bases left in between. The CDR3 extends over 16 amino acids. The germline gives CDR1 SGHTS, CDR2 YDEGEE. The CDR3 region has the DNA TGTGCCAGCCGGGATGGGGGCGCCAATGGGGGTGAAAAACTGTTTTTT. Protein sequence: CASRDGGANGGEKLFF.

The gene calls are TRBV11-2 and TRBJ1-3; D might be TRBD1 (6 bases). V was clipped by 3 bases and J by 1 base, with 13 bases between them. Germline CDR1 reads SGHAT; CDR2 reads FQNNGV. The CDR3 is made up of 16 amino acids. The CDR3 coding sequence is TGTGCCAGCAGCTTCCCATTAACAGGGTCTGGAAACACCATATATTTT. It yields the protein CASSFPLTGSGNTIYF.

The V and J genes are TRBV7-2 and TRBJ2-5, with TRBD1 matching over 8 bases. V lost 1 base and J lost 0; bases outside the gene matches: 4. Germline V gene lookup returns CDR1 SGHTA and CDR2 FQGNSA. CDR3 size: 16 residues. Here the CDR3 reads CASSLGQGANQETQYF. The DNA for the CDR3 is TGTGCCAGCAGCTTAGGGCAGGGGGCGAACCAAGAGACCCAGTACTTC.

The gene calls are TRBV15 and TRBJ1-4; 10 nucleotides align to TRBD1. J was trimmed by 6 bases and V by 0 bases; bases with no gene match: 7. CDR3 length: 17 amino acids. Germline CDR1 and CDR2: LNHNV and YYDKDF (reference sequence). The CDR3 bases are TGTGCCACCAGCAGAGATGGACAGGGGGTAGGAGATGAAAAACTGTTTTTT. This sequence encodes CATSRDGQGVGDEKLFF.

This clone was seen a handful of times. CDR3 DNA sequence: TGCGCCAGCAGCTCTAGACAGGGTATACAAGAGACCCAGTACTTC. Protein sequence: CASSSRQGIQETQYF. The chain joins TRBV5-1 to TRBJ2-5; TRBD1 matches at 7 bases. The length of the CDR3 is 15 residues. The V gene end was trimmed by 3 bases and the J gene end by 2 bases; junction bases not matched to a gene: 7. Germline assignment: CDR1 SGHRS and CDR2 YFSETQ.